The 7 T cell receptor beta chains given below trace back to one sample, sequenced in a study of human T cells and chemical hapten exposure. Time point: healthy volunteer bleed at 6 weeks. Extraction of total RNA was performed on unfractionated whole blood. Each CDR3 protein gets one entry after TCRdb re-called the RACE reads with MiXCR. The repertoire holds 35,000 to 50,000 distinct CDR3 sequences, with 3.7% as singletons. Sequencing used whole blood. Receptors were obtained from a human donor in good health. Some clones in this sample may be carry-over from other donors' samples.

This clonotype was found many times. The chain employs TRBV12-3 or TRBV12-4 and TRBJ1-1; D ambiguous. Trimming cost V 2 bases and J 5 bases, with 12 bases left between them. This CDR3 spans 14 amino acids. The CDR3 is CASSLNRGGTEAFF. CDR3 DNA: TGTGCCAGCAGTTTAAACAGAGGAGGGACTGAAGCTTTCTTT.

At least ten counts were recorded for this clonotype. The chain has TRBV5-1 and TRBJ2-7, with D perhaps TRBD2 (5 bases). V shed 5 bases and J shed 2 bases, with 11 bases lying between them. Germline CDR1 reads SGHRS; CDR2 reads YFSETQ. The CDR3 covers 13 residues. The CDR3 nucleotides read TGCGCCAGCAGGGAGGACGCACCCTACGAGCAGTACTTC. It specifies CASREDAPYEQYF.

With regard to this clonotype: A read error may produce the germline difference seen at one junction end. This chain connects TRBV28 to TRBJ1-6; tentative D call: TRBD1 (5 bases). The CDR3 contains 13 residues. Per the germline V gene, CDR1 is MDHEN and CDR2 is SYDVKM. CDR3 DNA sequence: TGTGCCAGCAGTTTGGTCGCTGGGGGGGGATACAACTTT. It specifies CASSLVAGGGYNF.

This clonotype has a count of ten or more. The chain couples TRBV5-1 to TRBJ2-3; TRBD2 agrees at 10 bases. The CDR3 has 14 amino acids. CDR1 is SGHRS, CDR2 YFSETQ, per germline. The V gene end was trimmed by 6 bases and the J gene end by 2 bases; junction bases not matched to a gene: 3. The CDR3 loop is CASKLAGITDTQYF. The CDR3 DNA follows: TGCGCCAGCAAACTAGCGGGAATCACAGATACGCAGTATTTT.

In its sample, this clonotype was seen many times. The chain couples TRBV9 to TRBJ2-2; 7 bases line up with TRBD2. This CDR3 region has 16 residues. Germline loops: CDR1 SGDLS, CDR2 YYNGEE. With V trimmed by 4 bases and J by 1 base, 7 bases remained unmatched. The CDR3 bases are TGTGCCAGCAGCCCGTCCGGACTAGGGAACACCGGGGAGCTGTTTTTT. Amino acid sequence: CASSPSGLGNTGELFF.

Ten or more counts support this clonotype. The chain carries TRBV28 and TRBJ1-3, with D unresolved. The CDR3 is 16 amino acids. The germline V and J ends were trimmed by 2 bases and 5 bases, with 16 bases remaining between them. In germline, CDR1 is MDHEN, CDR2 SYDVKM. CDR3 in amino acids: CASSLTVIRQRNTIYF. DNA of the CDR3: TGTGCCAGCAGTTTAACGGTTATAAGGCAACGAAACACCATATATTTT.

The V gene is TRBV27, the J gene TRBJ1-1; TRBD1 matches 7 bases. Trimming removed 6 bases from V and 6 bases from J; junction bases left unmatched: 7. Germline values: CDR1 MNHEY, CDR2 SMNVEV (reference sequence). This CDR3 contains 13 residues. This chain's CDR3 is CASRNDRDAEAFF. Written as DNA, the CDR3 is TGTGCCAGCAGAAACGACAGGGACGCTGAAGCTTTCTTT.